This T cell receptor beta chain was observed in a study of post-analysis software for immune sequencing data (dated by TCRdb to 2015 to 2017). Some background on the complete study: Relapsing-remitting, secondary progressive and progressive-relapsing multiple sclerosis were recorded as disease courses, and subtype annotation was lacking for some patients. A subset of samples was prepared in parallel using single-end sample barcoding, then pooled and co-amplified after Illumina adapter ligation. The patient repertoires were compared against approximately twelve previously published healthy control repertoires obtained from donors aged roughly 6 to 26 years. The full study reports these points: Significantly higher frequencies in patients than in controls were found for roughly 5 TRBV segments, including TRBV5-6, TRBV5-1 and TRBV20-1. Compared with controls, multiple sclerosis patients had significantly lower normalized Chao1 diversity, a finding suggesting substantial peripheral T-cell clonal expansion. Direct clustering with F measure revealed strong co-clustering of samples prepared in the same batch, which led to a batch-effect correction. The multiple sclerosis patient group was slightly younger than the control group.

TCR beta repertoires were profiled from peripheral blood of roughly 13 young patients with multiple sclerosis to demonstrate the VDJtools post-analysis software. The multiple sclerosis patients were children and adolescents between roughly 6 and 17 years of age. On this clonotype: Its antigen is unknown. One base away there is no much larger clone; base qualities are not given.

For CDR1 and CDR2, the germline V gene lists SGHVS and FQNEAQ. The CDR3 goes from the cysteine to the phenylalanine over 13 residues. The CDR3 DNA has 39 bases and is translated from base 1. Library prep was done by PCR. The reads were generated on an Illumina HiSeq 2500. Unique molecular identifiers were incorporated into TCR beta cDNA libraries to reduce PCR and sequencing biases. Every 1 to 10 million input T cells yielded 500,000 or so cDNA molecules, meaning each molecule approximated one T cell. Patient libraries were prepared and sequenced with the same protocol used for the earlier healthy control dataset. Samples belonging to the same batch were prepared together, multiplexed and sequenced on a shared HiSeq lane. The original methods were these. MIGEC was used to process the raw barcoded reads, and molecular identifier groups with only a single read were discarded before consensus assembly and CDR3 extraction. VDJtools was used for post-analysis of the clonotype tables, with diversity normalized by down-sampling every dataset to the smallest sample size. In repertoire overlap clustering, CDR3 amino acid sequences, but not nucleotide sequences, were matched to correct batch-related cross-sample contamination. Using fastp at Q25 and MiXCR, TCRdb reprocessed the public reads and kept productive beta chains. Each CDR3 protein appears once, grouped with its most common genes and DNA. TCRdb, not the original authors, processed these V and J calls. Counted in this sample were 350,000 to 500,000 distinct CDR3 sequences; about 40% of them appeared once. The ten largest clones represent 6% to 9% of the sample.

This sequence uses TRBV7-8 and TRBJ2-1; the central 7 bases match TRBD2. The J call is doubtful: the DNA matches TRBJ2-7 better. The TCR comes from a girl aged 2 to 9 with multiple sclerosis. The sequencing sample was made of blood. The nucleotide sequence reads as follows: TGTGCCAGCAGCTTTGGACTAGTGAATGAGCAGTACTTC. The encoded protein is CASSFGLVNEQYF.